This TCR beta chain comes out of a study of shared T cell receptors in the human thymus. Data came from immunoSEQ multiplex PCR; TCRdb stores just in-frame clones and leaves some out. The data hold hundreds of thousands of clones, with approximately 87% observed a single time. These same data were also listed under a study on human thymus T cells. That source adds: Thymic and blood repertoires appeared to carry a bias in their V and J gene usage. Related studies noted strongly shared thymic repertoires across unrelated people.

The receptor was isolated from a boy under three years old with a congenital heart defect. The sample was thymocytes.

CDR3 in amino acids: CASSQDWDRERSEQFF. The CDR3 region has the DNA TGTGCCAGCAGCCAAGACTGGGACAGGGAAAGAAGTGAGCAGTTCTTC. The chain carries TRBV14 and TRBJ2-1; 9 nucleotides line up with TRBD1. V trimming: 0 bases; J trimming: 9 bases; junction bases outside the gene matches: 9. The CDR3 spans 16 residues. CDR1 and CDR2 from the germline V gene are SGHDN and FVKESK.